This T cell receptor (beta chain) was documented in a study of blood T cell repertoires in COVID-19. Study details: Researchers got acute and convalescent COVID-19 samples from the United States, Italy and Spain. Sources were T cells, B-cell-depleted T cells, or PBMCs; the material itself was cDNA or gDNA.

CDR3 length equals 14 residues. The V end was cut by 4 bases, the J end by 6 bases, with 15 bases between. CDR1 and CDR2 (germline): SGHRS, YFSETQ. The method was immunoSEQ multiplex PCR; TCRdb's version includes in-frame clones alone and lacks a portion of them. The sample consists of roughly 260,000 clones, less than 90% of them appearing once. The TCR sequence derives from a man aged 60-69 years who had recovered from COVID-19. The gene calls are TRBV5-1 and TRBJ2-3; tentatively, D is TRBD1 (7 bases). The sequenced material came from peripheral blood. The CDR3 spells CASSREGAGDTQYF. The CDR3, as DNA: TGCGCCAGCAGCCGAGAGGGGGCGGGGGATACGCAGTATTTT.